This T cell receptor beta chain is from a study of OX40 agonist ivuxolimab in advanced cancers. At the level of the whole study: The costimulatory receptor OX40 (CD134) was targeted by ivuxolimab, a fully human IgG2 agonistic monoclonal antibody. Among the approximately 50 dose-escalation patients, around 20 had hepatocellular carcinoma, roughly 15 melanoma, 9 renal cell carcinoma and 9 head and neck cancer. A male proportion of roughly 80% and a mean age of approximately 62 years, ranging from 23 to 79, were recorded for the dose-escalation cohort. The paper reports the monotherapy dose-escalation portion (N of about 50 patients) of the phase I ivuxolimab trial. The purpose of peripheral TCRbeta sequencing was to test whether ivuxolimab changed TCR sequence diversity and led to clonal T-cell expansion. Patients were allowed to have had prior anti-PD-1, anti-PD-L1 or anti-CTLA-4 therapy, and 40% of the dose-escalation patients had previously received checkpoint inhibitors. Partial responses occurred in three dose-escalation patients: two with cutaneous melanoma and one with hepatocellular carcinoma. Intravenous ivuxolimab was administered to patients every 2 weeks at six dose levels: 0.01, 0.1, 0.3, 1.5, 3 and 10 mg/kg. The full study reports these points: In the 0.1-3.0 mg/kg groups, partial responders had among the lowest normalized peripheral clonal expansion, particularly in CD8+ T cells. At doses from 0.1 to 3.0 mg/kg, clonal expansion was seen in both CD4+ and CD8+ blood T cells between baseline and week 6. The antigen specificity of the clonally expanded peripheral T cells was not determined. After ivuxolimab, more expanded clones were found on average in CD8+ T cells than in CD4+ T cells. Low levels of normalized T-cell clonal expansion were also seen in some patients who did not respond.

Genomic DNA was isolated from the sorted cells so that the TCRbeta CDR3 region could be sequenced. The immunoSEQ Assay was used for sequencing of TCRbeta CDR3 regions. The table comes from immuneACCESS by way of TCRdb, which keeps in-frame sequences with V and J called. Part of the clones is missing from these tables; in studies checked, under half for an unresolved V gene and the rest for unknown reasons. The sample yields roughly 60,000 clones; 75% to 95% were counted once. The ten largest clonotypes hold more than 13% of the sample. On this clone itself: No cognate antigen has been identified for it. It has no much larger one-base neighbor in the sample; base qualities were not kept.

Trimming removed 1 base from V and 1 base from J; the gene matches leave 19 bases unexplained. CDR1 and CDR2 are drawn from the germline V gene: MGHRA, YSYEKL. Including the terminal cysteine and phenylalanine, the CDR3 comprises 20 residues. The entry retains the CDR3 DNA only, 60 bases that are in frame from base 1. Patients with a history of autoimmune disease or receiving systemic immunosuppression were excluded from the trial. Peripheral blood for TCR sequencing was collected from all dose cohorts at baseline, on cycle 4 day 1, and on cycle 7 day 1. The samples were taken from a phase I, first-in-human, multicenter, open-label dose-escalation trial of ivuxolimab. The trial enrolled adults with locally advanced or metastatic head and neck squamous cell, hepatocellular, melanoma or renal cell carcinoma. Before TCR sequencing, CD4+ T cells and CD8+ T cells were sorted from peripheral blood as separate populations.

Sequencing used CD4+ or CD8+ T cells sorted from blood, obtained in a trial of the OX40 agonist ivuxolimab. This TCR was sampled from an adult with an advanced solid tumor such as melanoma, head and neck, liver or kidney cancer. The chain is made from TRBV4-1 and TRBJ2-7, with 7 bases in between that match TRBD2. This receptor carries the CDR3 CASSQGFRGEGDSSSYEQYF. In nucleotide form, the sequence is TGCGCCAGCAGCCAAGGTTTCCGGGGGGAGGGAGATTCTAGTTCCTACGAGCAGTACTTC.